This record covers a single T cell receptor (beta chain). The antigen is not known. These data belong to a study of PD-L1 blockade in urothelial cancer. Study-level findings and limits: In blood at 3 weeks, tumor-associated clones expanded more among patients with durable benefit.

Every PCR got spiked synthetic TCR analog templates. The protocol was immunoSEQ multiplex PCR, while the TCRdb copy is restricted to in-frame clones and leaves out a portion. This table has roughly 130,000 clones, 70% to 85% appearing once. Time point indicated: pretreatment peripheral blood. The material sequenced was PBMCs, taken around atezolizumab (anti-PD-L1) treatment. This sequence originates from a man aged 50 to 60 with urothelial cancer.

CDR3 bases: TGCAGCGTTTTTGTCGGAGGGGCCTACGAGCAGTACTTC. It specifies CSVFVGGAYEQYF. The chain has TRBV29-1 and TRBJ2-7; D is possibly TRBD2 (6 bases). V gave up 5 bases and J gave up 2 bases, with 13 bases separating them. The CDR3 is 13 amino acids. Germline V gene lookup returns CDR1 SQVTM and CDR2 ANQGSEA.